This T cell receptor beta chain was observed in a study of blood T cell repertoires in COVID-19. Study background: The United States, Italy and Spain were the sources of the acute and convalescent COVID-19 samples.

Some clones are missing from TCRdb's copy, which holds only in-frame ones; the method was immunoSEQ multiplex PCR. The table has some 100,000 clones, approximately 87% seen once. The V gene's germline CDR1 is SGHNT and CDR2 YYREEE (reference sequence). The CDR3 totals 14 residues. The J segment lost 6 bases and the V segment lost 4 bases, leaving 4 bases of the junction unmatched. This TCR derives from a woman under 40 with acute or convalescent COVID-19. This chain uses TRBV5-4 with TRBJ2-2; TRBD1 aligns across 9 bases. Sequenced input: peripheral blood. CDR3 sequence reads: CASSRDRDSGELFF. The CDR3 nucleotides read TGTGCCAGCAGCCGGGACAGGGACTCCGGGGAGCTGTTTTTT.